One sample yielded the 32 T cell receptor beta chains listed below, sequenced in a study of blood T cell repertoires in COVID-19. TCRdb's copy holds only in-frame clones and misses some; the assay was immunoSEQ multiplex PCR. The sample has fewer than 90,000 clones; roughly 74% are singletons. Sequencing was carried out using peripheral blood. These receptors all come from a man aged 70-80 years with COVID-19, enrolled during active disease.

This clone was picked up a small number of times. CDR3 sequence (DNA): TGCGCCAGCAGCTCGGAACAGGGTAGCGGAAACACCATATATTTT. Protein product: CASSSEQGSGNTIYF. The rearrangement joins TRBV5-1 to TRBJ1-3; possibly TRBD1 for D (6 bases). This CDR3 is built from 15 residues. CDR1 is SGHRS and CDR2 is YFSETQ in the germline V gene. The ends were cut back, 3 bases at V and 4 bases at J, with 14 bases in the middle.

V and J are TRBV27 and TRBJ1-1; 11 positions match TRBD1. Germline assignment: CDR1 MNHEY and CDR2 SMNVEV (reference sequence). After removal of 4 bases from V and 5 bases from J, the junction contained 6 bases not matched to a gene. This CDR3 is built from 15 residues. In DNA, the CDR3 is TGTGCCAGCAGTTGGGGGGGGACAGGGGGAACTGAAGCTTTCTTT. Translating gives CASSWGGTGGTEAFF.

This sequence joins TRBV9 and TRBJ1-2; D gene uncertain. This CDR3 spans 15 amino acids. The V and J ends lost 1 base and 8 bases respectively, with 18 bases between them. CDR1 SGDLS and CDR2 YYNGEE come from the germline V gene. The CDR3 is CASSVRSVQAEGYTF. CDR3 bases: TGTGCCAGCAGCGTACGATCGGTCCAAGCGGAAGGCTACACCTTC.

As regards this clone: The sample carries other DNA sequences with the same CDR3. V gene TRBV2 combines with J gene TRBJ2-3, with a weak D call TRBD1 (5 bases). From germline, CDR1 is SNHLY and CDR2 FYNNEI. CDR3 length: 14 residues. The V gene lost 1 base and the J gene lost 2 bases, with 7 bases spanning the gap. CDR3 nucleotide sequence: TGTGCCAGCAGTGAAGACAGGACCACAGATACGCAGTATTTT. The encoded protein is CASSEDRTTDTQYF.

The CDR3, as DNA: TGTGCCAGTAGTATGAGGGACTTCAATCAGCCCCAGCATTTT. Amino acid sequence: CASSMRDFNQPQHF. This sequence joins TRBV19 and TRBJ1-5; a weak D match, TRBD1 (5 bases). The CDR3 totals 14 residues. The germline V gene has CDR1 LNHDA and CDR2 SQIVND (reference sequence). Deletions cut 3 bases from V and 3 bases from J, with 9 bases between.

This clone occurred once. This chain connects TRBV6-2 or TRBV6-3 to TRBJ2-6; TRBD1 matches at 11 bases. Germline CDR1 MNHEY, CDR2 SVGEGT. The CDR3 has 19 amino acids. V dropped 1 base and J dropped 0; count of bases not matched to a gene: 5. Here the CDR3 DNA reads TGTGCCAGCAGTTACTATCCCGGGACAGGGGGCTCTGGGGCCAACGTCCTGACTTTC. Amino acids: CASSYYPGTGGSGANVLTF.

This sequence joins TRBV11-2 and TRBJ2-3; perhaps TRBD1 as D (6 bases). The germline V and J ends were trimmed by 3 bases and 4 bases, with 14 bases remaining between them. This CDR3 has 15 residues. Germline V CDR1 and CDR2: SGHAT, FQNNGV. CDR3 protein: CASSFQGYDADTQYF. The CDR3 DNA reads TGTGCCAGCAGCTTTCAGGGGTATGACGCAGATACGCAGTATTTT.

The chain has TRBV5-1 and TRBJ1-1, with D perhaps matching TRBD1 (6 bases). In germline, CDR1 is SGHRS, CDR2 YFSETQ. CDR3 length equals 14 residues. Trimming removed 0 bases at V and 13 bases at J, with 19 bases between. Here the CDR3 DNA reads TGCGCCAGCAGCTTGGAAGGGGAGGGGGTTAAGGTTTTCTTT. It translates to CASSLEGEGVKVFF.

This clone is classed as medium-sized. The chain is built from TRBV6-5 and TRBJ1-1; D unclear. Germline CDR1 and CDR2: MNHEY and SVGAGI. Trimming cost V 0 bases and J 9 bases, with 8 bases left between them. This CDR3 is built from 12 residues. DNA for the CDR3: TGTGCCAGCAGTTACTCGACCGGGAAAGCTTTCTTT. Protein sequence: CASSYSTGKAFF.

V and J are TRBV7-6 and TRBJ2-5, with 8 bases that match TRBD1. This CDR3 contains 15 residues. Germline V gives CDR1 SGHVS, CDR2 FNYEAQ. With V trimmed by 5 bases and J by 2 bases, 7 bases remained unmatched. The CDR3 sequence is CASSLTTGAQETQYF. The CDR3 DNA sequence: TGTGCCAGCAGCCTAACGACAGGGGCTCAAGAGACCCAGTACTTC.

The genes are TRBV7-9 and TRBJ2-7; D uncertain. The CDR3 is made up of 16 amino acids. Trimming left V 0 bases short and J 5 bases short, with 17 bases between. Germline V gene lookup returns CDR1 SEHNR and CDR2 FQNEAQ (reference sequence). The CDR3 region is CASSLALSVLVDEQYF. DNA of the CDR3: TGTGCCAGCAGCTTAGCGCTGAGTGTGCTGGTGGACGAGCAGTACTTC.

The rearrangement links TRBV6-5 to TRBJ2-5, with a tentative D call TRBD1 (6 bases). The CDR3 contains 14 residues. The V end lost 2 bases, the J end lost 4 bases, and 11 bases lay between the germline ends. Germline CDR1 and CDR2: MNHEY and SVGAGI. The CDR3 DNA reads as TGTGCCAGCAGTTACGGGCAGGGGTTAGAGACCCAGTACTTC. Translating it yields CASSYGQGLETQYF.

A few counts support this clone. This chain joins TRBV6-5 and TRBJ2-3; D may be TRBD2 (5 bases). Per the germline V gene, CDR1 is MNHEY and CDR2 is SVGAGI. V lost 2 bases and J 4 bases, leaving 10 bases between the germline ends. The length of the CDR3 is 14 residues. This CDR3 is CASSYRTRADTQYF. Here the CDR3 DNA reads TGTGCCAGCAGTTACCGGACGCGGGCAGATACGCAGTATTTT.

The V and J genes are TRBV7-9 and TRBJ1-2, with a possible D match to TRBD1 (5 bases). Germline CDR1 and CDR2: SEHNR and FQNEAQ (reference sequence). Trimming removed 1 base from V and 2 bases from J, with 8 bases in between. The CDR3 covers 14 residues. CDR3 sequence (DNA): TGTGCCAGCAGCTTAGTATCAGGGAACTATGGCTACACCTTC. Translated: CASSLVSGNYGYTF. Supplemented by reference TRBV7-9 and TRBJ1-2, the full variable domain reads DTGVSQNPRHKITKRGQNVTFRCDPISEHNRLYWYRQTLGQGPEFLTYFQNEAQLEKSRLLSDRFSAERPKGSFSTLEIQRTEQGDSAMYLCASSLVSGNYGYTFGSGTRLTVV.

The chain carries TRBV4-3 and TRBJ2-1; maybe TRBD2 (6 bases). The germline V gene has CDR1 LGHNA and CDR2 YSLEER. V was trimmed by 0 bases and J by 12 bases, leaving 12 bases between them. This CDR3 has 13 residues. DNA of the CDR3: TGCGCCAGCAGCCAAGATCGTGGGACTTCGCAGTTCTTC. This codes for CASSQDRGTSQFF.

Details on this clone: The sample holds other DNA sequences that translate to the same CDR3. The chain carries TRBV5-6 and TRBJ1-1, with D perhaps TRBD1 (6 bases). Trimming took 0 bases from V and 5 from J, leaving 11 bases between them. The CDR3 covers 14 residues. Germline V gives CDR1 SGHDT, CDR2 YYEEEE. CDR3 protein: CASSLETGRTEAFF. In nucleotides, the CDR3 is TGTGCCAGCAGCTTGGAGACAGGCAGGACTGAAGCTTTCTTT. The complete variable domain, with remaining parts taken from reference TRBV5-6 and TRBJ1-1, reads DAGVTQSPTHLIKTRGQQVTLRCSPKSGHDTVSWYQQALGQGPQFIFQYYEEEERQRGNFPDRFSGHQFPNYSSELNVNALLLGDSALYLCASSLETGRTEAFFGQGTRLTVV.

The chain joins TRBV19 to TRBJ1-5; 10 positions match TRBD1. Germline trimming cut 5 bases from V and 5 bases from J; bases unmatched to any gene: 6. Germline assignment: CDR1 LNHDA and CDR2 SQIVND (reference sequence). This CDR3 region has 15 residues. CDR3 amino acids: CASSPLDRGYQPQHF. The CDR3 region has the DNA TGTGCCAGTAGTCCCCTGGACAGGGGGTATCAGCCCCAGCATTTT.

The table lists this clone with many counts. This chain joins TRBV5-1 and TRBJ2-7; no definite D call. The CDR3 is 11 residues long. Trimming took off 3 bases at V and 3 bases at J, with 4 bases between the two ends. The germline CDR1 and CDR2 sequences are SGHRS and YFSETQ. CDR3 sequence reads: CASSSSYEQYF. The CDR3 DNA reads as TGCGCCAGCAGCTCCAGCTACGAGCAGTACTTC.

The V and J genes are TRBV15 and TRBJ1-1, with D possibly being TRBD1 (6 bases). The germline V gene has CDR1 LNHNV and CDR2 YYDKDF (reference sequence). The CDR3 covers 14 residues. V lost 0 bases, J lost 11 bases, and 16 bases lay in between. CDR3 DNA sequence: TGTGCCACCAGCAGAGAGCGGACAGCATTTGACGCTTTCTTT. It yields the protein CATSRERTAFDAFF.

This chain uses TRBV7-9 with TRBJ1-2; D is ambiguous. Germline V gene data show CDR1 as SEHNR and CDR2 as FQNEAQ (reference sequence). V shed 6 bases and J shed 3 bases, with 8 bases lying between them. The CDR3 length is 12 residues. The CDR3, as DNA: TGTGCCAGCAGTCTAGACTACTATGGCTACACCTTC. This translates into CASSLDYYGYTF. Combining the CDR3 with reference TRBV7-9 and TRBJ1-2 gives the whole variable domain DTGVSQNPRHKITKRGQNVTFRCDPISEHNRLYWYRQTLGQGPEFLTYFQNEAQLEKSRLLSDRFSAERPKGSFSTLEIQRTEQGDSAMYLCASSLDYYGYTFGSGTRLTVV.

The chain recombines TRBV18 with TRBJ1-4, with 8 bases aligning to TRBD1. The junction had 3 bases not matched to a gene; V was cut back by 6 bases and J by 6 bases. Germline-derived CDR1 and CDR2 are KGHSH and LQKENI. The CDR3 extends over 13 amino acids. CDR3 bases: TGTGCCAGCTCCAGGGGGCGCGATGAAAAACTGTTTTTT. Translation gives CASSRGRDEKLFF.

The chain carries TRBV5-4 and TRBJ2-7, with D maybe TRBD2 (6 bases). There are 13 residues in the CDR3. In germline, CDR1 is SGHNT, CDR2 YYREEE (reference sequence). V was trimmed by 2 bases and J by 2 bases, leaving 8 bases between them. The CDR3 region has the DNA TGTGCCAGCAGCTTAGGACTAACCTACGAGCAGTACTTC. This gives the protein CASSLGLTYEQYF.

The CDR3 protein is CSGLLNTEAFF. The DNA of the CDR3 is TGCAGTGGACTGCTGAACACTGAAGCTTTCTTT. The V call is TRBV20-1, the J call TRBJ1-1; D gene uncertain. CDR1 DFQATT and CDR2 SNEGSKA come from the germline V gene (reference sequence). This CDR3 is built from 11 residues. V was trimmed by 7 bases and J by 0 bases, leaving 6 bases between them.

The rearrangement uses TRBV6-6 and TRBJ2-1; 9 bases are shared with TRBD1. The CDR3 is made up of 20 amino acids. V lost 6 bases to trimming and J lost 3 bases; unmatched junction nucleotides: 21. Per germline, CDR1 MNHNY and CDR2 SVGAGI (reference sequence). CDR3 sequence: CASSNTGGTGITSNYNEQFF. The CDR3 region has the DNA TGTGCCAGCAGCAACACAGGGGGCACAGGCATCACCTCTAACTACAATGAGCAGTTCTTC.

This clone has a single count. The genes are TRBV2 and TRBJ2-5, with D maybe TRBD2 (5 bases). Germline CDR1 reads SNHLY; CDR2 reads FYNNEI. V dropped 5 bases and J dropped 4 bases, with 11 bases sitting between them. This CDR3 is built from 13 residues. The CDR3 here is CASSPSRGETQYF. In nucleotides, the CDR3 is TGTGCCAGCAGTCCTAGCCGCGGAGAGACCCAGTACTTC.

The J gene is TRBJ2-7, the V gene TRBV5-4; D uncertain. The CDR3 length is 12 residues. Germline lookup yields CDR1 SGHNT and CDR2 YYREEE (reference sequence). V shed 4 bases and J shed 5 bases, with 10 bases lying between them. CDR3 region: CASSPHRDEQYF. CDR3 nucleotides: TGTGCCAGCAGCCCCCACCGGGACGAGCAGTACTTC. Using reference TRBV5-4 and TRBJ2-7 for the parts outside the CDR3, the full variable domain is ETGVTQSPTHLIKTRGQQVTLRCSSQSGHNTVSWYQQALGQGPQFIFQYYREEENGRGNFPPRFSGLQFPNYSSELNVNALELDDSALYLCASSPHRDEQYFGPGTRLTVT.

The CDR3 sequence is CASSLEVAGANVLTF. The CDR3 DNA is TGTGCCAGCAGCTTAGAGGTAGCTGGGGCCAACGTCCTGACTTTC. This chain links TRBV11-3 with TRBJ2-6; D not certain. The ends were cut back, 0 bases at V and 2 bases at J, with 5 bases in the middle. Germline V gene lookup returns CDR1 SGHNT and CDR2 YENEEA. The CDR3 length is 15 residues.

The rearrangement links TRBV7-2 to TRBJ1-6, with 12 bases fitting TRBD1. This CDR3 is 15 amino acids long. V lost 5 bases to trimming and J lost 8 bases; unmatched junction nucleotides: 4. Germline V gene sequence: CDR1 SGHTA, CDR2 FQGNSA. CDR3 in amino acids: CASSVGTGGDSPLHF. CDR3 DNA sequence: TGTGCCAGCAGCGTCGGGACAGGGGGCGATTCACCCCTCCACTTT.

The chain recombines TRBV28 with TRBJ2-5; possibly TRBD1 for D (6 bases). V lost 6 bases, J lost 9 bases, and 17 bases lay in between. Germline V gene lookup returns CDR1 MDHEN and CDR2 SYDVKM. The CDR3 consists of 13 residues. The CDR3 sequence is CASRLQGEPPQYF. The CDR3 DNA follows: TGTGCCAGCAGACTACAGGGAGAACCCCCCCAGTACTTC.

The chain is built from TRBV19 and TRBJ1-2; TRBD1 matches at 7 bases. CDR1 and CDR2 from the germline V gene are LNHDA and SQIVND (reference sequence). There are 14 residues in the CDR3. Trimming cost V 5 bases and J 8 bases; bases outside gene matches: 11. CDR3 amino acids: CASSVRTGSQGYTF. The CDR3 DNA sequence: TGTGCCAGTAGTGTACGGACAGGATCCCAAGGCTACACCTTC.

This chain links TRBV7-2 with TRBJ2-1; 9 positions match TRBD2. CDR1 is SGHTA, CDR2 FQGNSA, per germline. This CDR3 region has 15 residues. The V gene end was trimmed by 5 bases and the J gene end by 7 bases; junction bases not matched to a gene: 9. The CDR3 bases are TGTGCCAGCAGCCCAGTAGCGGGAGCGGTTAATGAGCAGTTCTTC. This codes for CASSPVAGAVNEQFF.

J is TRBJ2-7 and V is TRBV12-3 or TRBV12-4; 9 bases line up with TRBD1. Trimming at V came to 3 bases and at J to 4 bases, leaving 1 base not matched to a gene. The CDR3 has 13 amino acids. For the CDR3, the DNA is TGTGCCAGCAGTTTTGACAGGGGGTACGAGCAGTACTTC. It is translated as CASSFDRGYEQYF.